This T cell receptor (beta chain) was retrieved from a study of lymphopenia after photon versus proton radiotherapy (dated by TCRdb to about 2019). Background for the entire study: The study compared the immunological effects of photon versus proton radiation therapy in patients with gastrointestinal tumors who developed high-grade lymphopenia. The study aimed to characterize how the two radiation modalities differ in their impact on the immune system. The cohort comprised 20 patients with gastrointestinal tumors who received either photon or proton therapy and then developed lymphopenia. Here is what the overall study found, with its caveats: The survival association was examined only in patients who died, and the authors described better survival with proton therapy as a possibility, not as a demonstrated result. After the lymphocyte count nadir, repertoires from photon-treated patients showed oligoclonal expansion, particularly of CD8+ Temra cells, and this expansion drove the decline in diversity. During treatment, patients who received proton therapy stayed relatively stable, whereas patients who received photon therapy lost naive T cells and TCR diversity and gained effector/memory populations. Across the cohort, among patients who died, a greater drop in TCR diversity after the nadir was inversely correlated with overall survival time.

V gives up 6 bases and J gives up 4 bases, and the segment between their germline ends measures 9 bases. Reading from cysteine to phenylalanine, the CDR3 counts 12 amino acids. Of the read, only the CDR3 DNA is kept; its 36 bases are in frame from base 1. Per the germline V gene (reference sequence), SEHNR is the CDR1 and FQNEAQ is the CDR2. In regard to this clone: It lacks a known antigen. It has no much larger one-base neighbor in the sample; base qualities were not kept.

Library construction relied on the immunoSEQ multiplex PCR assay. Alongside multiparametric flow cytometry, deep sequencing of rearranged TCR beta loci was used to profile the T cell repertoires. In TCRdb, the immuneACCESS table is reduced to in-frame sequences with V and J assigned. These tables do not hold every clone; where another copy was compared, an unresolved V gene accounts for under half, and the others remain unexplained. In this sample the table shows some 45,000 clones, approximately 82% of which occur a single time. Around a quarter of the sample lies in the top ten. The V gene is TRBV7-9 and the J gene is TRBJ1-1; TRBD1 is a weak D gene call, 5 bases matching. The origin of this receptor is a woman aged 70 to 79 with pancreatic cancer. Here the sequenced sample was peripheral blood, taken from a patient treated with proton-based radiotherapy. This receptor has the CDR3 CASRQGVTEAFF. At the DNA level, the sequence is TGTGCCAGCAGGCAAGGGGTCACTGAAGCTTTCTTT.